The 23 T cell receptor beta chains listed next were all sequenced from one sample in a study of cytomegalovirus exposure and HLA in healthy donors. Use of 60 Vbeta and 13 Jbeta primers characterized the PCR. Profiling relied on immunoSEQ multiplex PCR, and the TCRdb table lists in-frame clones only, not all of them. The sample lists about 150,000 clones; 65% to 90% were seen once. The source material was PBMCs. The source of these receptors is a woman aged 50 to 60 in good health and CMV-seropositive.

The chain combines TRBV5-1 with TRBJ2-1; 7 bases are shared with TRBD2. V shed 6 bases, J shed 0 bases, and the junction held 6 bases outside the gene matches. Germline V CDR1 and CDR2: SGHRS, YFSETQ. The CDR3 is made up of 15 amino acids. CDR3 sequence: CASTSSGDSYNEQFF. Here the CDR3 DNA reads TGCGCCAGCACATCCAGCGGGGACTCCTACAATGAGCAGTTCTTC.

For the CDR3, the DNA is TGTGCCAGCAGTGAATCTGGGAGGGTTAATTCACCCCTCCACTTT. Protein product: CASSESGRVNSPLHF. V is TRBV2 and J is TRBJ1-6; D call uncertain. V gave up 2 bases and J gave up 6 bases, with 11 bases separating them. The germline V gene encodes CDR1 SNHLY and CDR2 FYNNEI. The CDR3 consists of 15 residues.

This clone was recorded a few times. CDR3 protein: CAGITGDTEAFF. In nucleotides, the CDR3 is TGTGCCGGAATAACGGGGGACACTGAAGCTTTCTTT. The chain joins TRBV2 to TRBJ1-1; D might be TRBD1 (5 bases). Germline V gene sequence: CDR1 SNHLY, CDR2 FYNNEI. V was trimmed by 11 bases and J by 3 bases, leaving 13 bases between them. The CDR3 sequence is 12 residues long. The full variable domain, its missing parts supplied by reference TRBV2 and TRBJ1-1, is EPEVTQTPSHQVTQMGQEVILRCVPISNHLYFYWYRQILGQKVEFLVSFYNNEISEKSEIFDDQFSVERPDGSNFTLKIRSTKLEDSAMYFCAGITGDTEAFFGQGTRLTVV.

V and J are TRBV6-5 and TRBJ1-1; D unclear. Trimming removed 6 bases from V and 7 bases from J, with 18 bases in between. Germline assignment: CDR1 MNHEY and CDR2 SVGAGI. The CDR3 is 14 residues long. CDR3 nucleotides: TGTGCCAGCAGCTACCTAGGTAGCTCCTATGAAGCTTTCTTT. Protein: CASSYLGSSYEAFF.

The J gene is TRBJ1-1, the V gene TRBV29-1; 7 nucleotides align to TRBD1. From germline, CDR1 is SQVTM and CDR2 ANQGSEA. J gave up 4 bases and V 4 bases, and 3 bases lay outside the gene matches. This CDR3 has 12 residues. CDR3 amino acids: CSVGQGGTEAFF. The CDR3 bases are TGCAGCGTTGGACAGGGAGGCACTGAAGCTTTCTTT.

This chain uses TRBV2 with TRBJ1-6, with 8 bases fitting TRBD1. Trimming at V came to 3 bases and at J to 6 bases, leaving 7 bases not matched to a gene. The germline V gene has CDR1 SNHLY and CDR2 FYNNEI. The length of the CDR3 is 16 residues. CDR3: CASSDRSGQGNSPLHF. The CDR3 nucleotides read TGTGCCAGCAGTGACCGAAGTGGACAGGGTAATTCACCCCTCCACTTT.

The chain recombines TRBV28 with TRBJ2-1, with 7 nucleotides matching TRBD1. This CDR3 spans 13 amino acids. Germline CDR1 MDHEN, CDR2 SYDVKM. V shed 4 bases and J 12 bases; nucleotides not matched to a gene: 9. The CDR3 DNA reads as TGTGCCAGCAGTTCGACAGGGCCCCCAGGGCAGTTCTTC. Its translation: CASSSTGPPGQFF.

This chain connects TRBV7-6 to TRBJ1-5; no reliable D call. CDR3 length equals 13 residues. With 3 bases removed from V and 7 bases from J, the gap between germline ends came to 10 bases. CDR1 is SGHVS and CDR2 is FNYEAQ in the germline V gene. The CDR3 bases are TGTGCCAGCAGCTTGTCCGGTTGGCAGCCCCAGCATTTT. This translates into CASSLSGWQPQHF.

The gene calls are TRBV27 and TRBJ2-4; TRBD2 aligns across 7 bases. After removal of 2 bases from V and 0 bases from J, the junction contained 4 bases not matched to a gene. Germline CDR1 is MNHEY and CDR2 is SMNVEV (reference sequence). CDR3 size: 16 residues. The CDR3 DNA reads TGTGCCAGCAGTTTAGGTGGGGGGGTAGCCAAAAACATTCAGTACTTC. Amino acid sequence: CASSLGGGVAKNIQYF.

The CDR3 DNA reads TGCAGCGTTGGAGGGACAGGGGCTTCCTCGCGCTCCTACGAGCAGTACTTC. This encodes CSVGGTGASSRSYEQYF. The chain joins TRBV29-1 to TRBJ2-7, with TRBD1 identical over 10 bases. CDR3 length equals 17 residues. Looked up from germline, CDR1 is SQVTM and CDR2 is ANQGSEA. Losses at the gene ends were 4 bases for V and 0 bases for J; bases not matched to a gene: 12.

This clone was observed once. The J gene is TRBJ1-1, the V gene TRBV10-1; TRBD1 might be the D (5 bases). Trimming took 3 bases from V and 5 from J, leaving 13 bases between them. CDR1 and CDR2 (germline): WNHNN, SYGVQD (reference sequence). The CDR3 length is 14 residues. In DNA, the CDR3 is TGCGCCAGCAGTGAAAGGCGGCAGGGAACTGAAGCTTTCTTT. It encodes CASSERRQGTEAFF.

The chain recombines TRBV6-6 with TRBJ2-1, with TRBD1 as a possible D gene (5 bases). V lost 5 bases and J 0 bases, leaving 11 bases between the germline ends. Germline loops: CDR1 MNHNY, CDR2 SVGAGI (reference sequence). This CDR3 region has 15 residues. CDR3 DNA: TGTGCCAGCAGTCGTGGGGCAAGCTCCTACAATGAGCAGTTCTTC. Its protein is CASSRGASSYNEQFF.

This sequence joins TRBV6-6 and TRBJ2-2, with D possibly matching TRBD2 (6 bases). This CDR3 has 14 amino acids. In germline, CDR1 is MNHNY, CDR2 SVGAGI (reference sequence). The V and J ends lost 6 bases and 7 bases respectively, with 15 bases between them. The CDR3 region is CASSVGSLGGELFF. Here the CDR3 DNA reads TGTGCCAGCAGCGTCGGGAGTTTGGGCGGGGAGCTGTTTTTT.

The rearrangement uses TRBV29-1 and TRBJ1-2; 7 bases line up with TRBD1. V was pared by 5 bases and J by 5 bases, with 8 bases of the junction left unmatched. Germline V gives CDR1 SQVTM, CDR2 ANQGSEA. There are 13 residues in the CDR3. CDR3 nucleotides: TGCAGCGTTCCCGGCGGGGACAGATATGGCTACACCTTC. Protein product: CSVPGGDRYGYTF.

The CDR3 DNA reads as TGTGCCAGCAGCCCTGTGTTAGCGGGGGAGTCGACAGCCAAAAACATTCAGTACTTC. Its protein is CASSPVLAGESTAKNIQYF. V gene TRBV7-8 combines with J gene TRBJ2-4; 9 bases fit TRBD2. CDR3 size: 19 residues. V lost 5 bases and J lost 0; bases outside the gene matches: 14. Germline loops: CDR1 SGHVS, CDR2 FQNEAQ.

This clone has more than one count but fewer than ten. The CDR3 region is CASRGGAHNSPLHF. The CDR3 bases are TGTGCCAGCAGAGGGGGGGCCCATAATTCACCCCTCCACTTT. The chain joins TRBV6-1 to TRBJ1-6; D possibly corresponds to TRBD1 (6 bases). Germline V gene lookup returns CDR1 MNHNS and CDR2 SASEGT. V lost 6 bases to trimming and J lost 5 bases, with 11 bases between them. The CDR3 contains 14 residues.

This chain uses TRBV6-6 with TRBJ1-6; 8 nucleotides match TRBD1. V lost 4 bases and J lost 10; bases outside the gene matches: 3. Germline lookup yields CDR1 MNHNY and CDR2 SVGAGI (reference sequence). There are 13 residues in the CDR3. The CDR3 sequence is CASSSGQGSPLHF. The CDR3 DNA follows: TGTGCCAGCAGTTCCGGACAGGGCTCACCCCTCCACTTT.

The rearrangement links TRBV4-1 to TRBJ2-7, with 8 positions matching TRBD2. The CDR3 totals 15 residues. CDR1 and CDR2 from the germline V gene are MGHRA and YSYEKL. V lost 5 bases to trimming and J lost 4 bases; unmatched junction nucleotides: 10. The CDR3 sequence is CASSFRGGTNYEQYF. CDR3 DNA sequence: TGCGCCAGCAGCTTTCGGGGGGGTACGAATTACGAGCAGTACTTC.

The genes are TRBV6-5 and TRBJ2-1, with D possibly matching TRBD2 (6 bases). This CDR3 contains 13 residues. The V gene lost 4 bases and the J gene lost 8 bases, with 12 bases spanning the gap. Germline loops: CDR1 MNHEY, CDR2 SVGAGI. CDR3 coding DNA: TGTGCCAGCAGTTGGGACTTGGGCGATGAGCAGTTCTTC. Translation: CASSWDLGDEQFF.

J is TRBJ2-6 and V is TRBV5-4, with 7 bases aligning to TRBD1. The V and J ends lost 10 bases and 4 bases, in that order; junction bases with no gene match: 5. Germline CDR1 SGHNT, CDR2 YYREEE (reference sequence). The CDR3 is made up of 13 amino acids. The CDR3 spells CACTGVGANVLTF. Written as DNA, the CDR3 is TGTGCCTGTACAGGGGTCGGGGCCAACGTCCTGACTTTC.

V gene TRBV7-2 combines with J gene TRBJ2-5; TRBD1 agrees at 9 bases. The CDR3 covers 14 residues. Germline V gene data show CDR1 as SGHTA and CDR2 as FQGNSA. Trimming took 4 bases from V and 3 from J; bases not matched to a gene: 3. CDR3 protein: CASSSRTGEETQYF. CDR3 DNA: TGTGCCAGCAGCTCCCGGACAGGGGAAGAGACCCAGTACTTC.

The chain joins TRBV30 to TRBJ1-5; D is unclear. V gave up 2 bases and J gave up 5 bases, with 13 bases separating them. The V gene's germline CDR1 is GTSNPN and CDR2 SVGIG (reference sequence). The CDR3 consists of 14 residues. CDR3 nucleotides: TGTGCCTGGAGTACCGGGATAGGCGATCAGCCCCAGCATTTT. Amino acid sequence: CAWSTGIGDQPQHF.

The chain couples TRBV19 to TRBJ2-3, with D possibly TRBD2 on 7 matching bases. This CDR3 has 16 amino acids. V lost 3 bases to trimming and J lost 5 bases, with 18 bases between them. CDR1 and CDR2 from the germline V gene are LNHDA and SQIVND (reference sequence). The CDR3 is CASSIPRGGGGDTQYF. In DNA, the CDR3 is TGTGCCAGTAGTATTCCTAGGGGGGGAGGGGGAGATACGCAGTATTTT.